This T cell receptor (beta chain) stems from a study of blood T cell repertoires in COVID-19. Study background: The origin of the acute and convalescent COVID-19 samples was the United States, Italy and Spain.

Authors' analysis steps: By means of reference gene primer amplification, nucleated cell counts were estimated. TCRdb's table, derived via immunoSEQ multiplex PCR, lists solely in-frame clones and lacks some. V and J calls plus clone size are reproduced from that table; the DNA served to infer D and trimming. The sample shows around 72,000 clones, around 81% of them seen only once. The CDR3 is made up of 14 amino acids. This chain connects TRBV21-1 to TRBJ1-2; no DNA check was done on the table's D call, TRBD1. TRBV21-1 constitutes a pseudogene. This clonotype originated in a woman in her seventies with acute or convalescent COVID-19. Material for sequencing was peripheral blood. The DNA for the CDR3 is TGTGCCAGCAGCCCCCAAACCAGTAACTATGGCTACACCTTC. Translated, it gives CASSPQTSNYGYTF.